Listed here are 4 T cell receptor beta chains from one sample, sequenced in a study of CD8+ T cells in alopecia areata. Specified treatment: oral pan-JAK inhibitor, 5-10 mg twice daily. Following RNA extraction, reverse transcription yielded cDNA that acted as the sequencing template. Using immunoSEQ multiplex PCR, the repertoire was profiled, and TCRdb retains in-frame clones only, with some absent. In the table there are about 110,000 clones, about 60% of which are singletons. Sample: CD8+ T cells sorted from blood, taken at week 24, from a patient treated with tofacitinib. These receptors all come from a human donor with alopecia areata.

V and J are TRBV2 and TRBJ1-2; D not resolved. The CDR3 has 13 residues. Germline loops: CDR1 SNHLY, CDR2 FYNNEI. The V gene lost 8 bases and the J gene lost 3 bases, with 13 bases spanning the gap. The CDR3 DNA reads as TGTGCCAGCCGGGATGCCTATTACTATGGCTACACCTTC. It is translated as CASRDAYYYGYTF.

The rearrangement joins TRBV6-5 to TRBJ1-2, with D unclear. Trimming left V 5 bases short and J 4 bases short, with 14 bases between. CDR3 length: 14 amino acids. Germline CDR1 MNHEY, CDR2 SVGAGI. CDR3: CASSKSPESYGYTF. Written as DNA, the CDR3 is TGTGCCAGCAGTAAGAGCCCTGAGAGCTATGGCTACACCTTC.

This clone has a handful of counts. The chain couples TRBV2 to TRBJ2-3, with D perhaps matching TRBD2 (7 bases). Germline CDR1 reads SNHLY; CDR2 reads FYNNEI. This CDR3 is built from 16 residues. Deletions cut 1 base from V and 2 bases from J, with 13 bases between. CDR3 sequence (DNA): TGTGCCAGCAGTGAAGGGATGGGGGGGGCCACAGATACGCAGTATTTT. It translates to CASSEGMGGATDTQYF. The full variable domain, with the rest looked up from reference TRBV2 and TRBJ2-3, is EPEVTQTPSHQVTQMGQEVILRCVPISNHLYFYWYRQILGQKVEFLVSFYNNEISEKSEIFDDQFSVERPDGSNFTLKIRSTKLEDSAMYFCASSEGMGGATDTQYFGPGTRLTVL.

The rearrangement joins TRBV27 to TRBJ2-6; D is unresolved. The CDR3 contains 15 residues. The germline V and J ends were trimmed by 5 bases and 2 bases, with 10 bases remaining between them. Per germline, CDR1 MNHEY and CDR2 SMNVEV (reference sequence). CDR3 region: CASSAHPAGANVLTF. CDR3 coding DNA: TGTGCCAGCAGTGCCCACCCGGCTGGGGCCAACGTCCTGACTTTC.